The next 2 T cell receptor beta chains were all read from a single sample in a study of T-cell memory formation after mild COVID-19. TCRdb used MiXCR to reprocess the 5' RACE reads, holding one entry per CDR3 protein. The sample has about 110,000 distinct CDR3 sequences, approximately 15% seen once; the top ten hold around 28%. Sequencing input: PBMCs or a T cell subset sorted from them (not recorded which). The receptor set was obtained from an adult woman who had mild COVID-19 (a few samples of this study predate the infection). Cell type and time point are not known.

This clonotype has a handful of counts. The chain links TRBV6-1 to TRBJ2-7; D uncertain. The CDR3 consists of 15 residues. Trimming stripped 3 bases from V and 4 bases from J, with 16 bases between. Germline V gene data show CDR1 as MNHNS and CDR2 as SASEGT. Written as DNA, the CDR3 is TGTGCCAGCAGTGAGGGCCCCACTATGGGATACGAGCAGTACTTC. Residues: CASSEGPTMGYEQYF.

The CDR3 sequence is CASSLPTGGAYEQYF. Written as DNA, the CDR3 is TGTGCCAGCAGCCTCCCGACAGGAGGAGCCTACGAGCAGTACTTC. The V gene is TRBV12-3 or TRBV12-4, the J gene TRBJ2-7, with a tentative D call TRBD1 (6 bases). V shed 6 bases and J shed 2 bases, with 17 bases lying between them. The CDR3 has 15 residues.